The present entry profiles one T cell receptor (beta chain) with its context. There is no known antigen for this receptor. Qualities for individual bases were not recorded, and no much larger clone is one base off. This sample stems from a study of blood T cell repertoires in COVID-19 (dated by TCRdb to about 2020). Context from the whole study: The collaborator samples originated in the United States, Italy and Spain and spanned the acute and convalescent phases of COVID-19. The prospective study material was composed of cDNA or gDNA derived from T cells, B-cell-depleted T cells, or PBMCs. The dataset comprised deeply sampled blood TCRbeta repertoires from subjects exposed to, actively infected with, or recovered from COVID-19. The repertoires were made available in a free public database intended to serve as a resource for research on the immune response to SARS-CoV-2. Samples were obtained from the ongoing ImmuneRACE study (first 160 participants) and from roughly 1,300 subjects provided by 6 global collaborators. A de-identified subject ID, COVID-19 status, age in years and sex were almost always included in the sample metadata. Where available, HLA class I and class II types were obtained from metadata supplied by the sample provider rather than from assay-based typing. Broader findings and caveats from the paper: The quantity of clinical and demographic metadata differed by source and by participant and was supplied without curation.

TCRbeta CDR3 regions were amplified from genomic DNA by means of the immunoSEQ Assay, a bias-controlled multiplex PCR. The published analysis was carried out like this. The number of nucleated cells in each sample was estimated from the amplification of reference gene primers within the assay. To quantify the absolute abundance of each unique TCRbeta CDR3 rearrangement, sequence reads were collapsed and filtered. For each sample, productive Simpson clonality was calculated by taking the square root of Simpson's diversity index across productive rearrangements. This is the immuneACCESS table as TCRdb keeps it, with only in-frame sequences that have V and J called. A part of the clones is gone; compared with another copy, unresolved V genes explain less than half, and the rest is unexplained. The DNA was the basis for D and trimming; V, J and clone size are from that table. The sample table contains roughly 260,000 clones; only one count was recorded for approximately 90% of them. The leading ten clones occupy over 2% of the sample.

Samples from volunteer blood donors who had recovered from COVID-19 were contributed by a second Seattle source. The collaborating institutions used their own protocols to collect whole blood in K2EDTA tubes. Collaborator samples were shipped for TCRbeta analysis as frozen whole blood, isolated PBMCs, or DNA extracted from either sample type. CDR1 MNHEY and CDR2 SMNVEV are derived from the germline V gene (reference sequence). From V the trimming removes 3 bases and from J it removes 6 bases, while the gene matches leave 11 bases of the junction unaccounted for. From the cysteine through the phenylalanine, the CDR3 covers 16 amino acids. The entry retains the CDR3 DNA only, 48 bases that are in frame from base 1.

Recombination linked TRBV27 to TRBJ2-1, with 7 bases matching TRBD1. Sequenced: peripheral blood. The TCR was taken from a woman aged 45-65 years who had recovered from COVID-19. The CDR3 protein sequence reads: CASSFVFQGVFNEQFF. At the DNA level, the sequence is TGTGCCAGCAGTTTCGTATTCCAGGGGGTCTTCAATGAGCAGTTCTTC.